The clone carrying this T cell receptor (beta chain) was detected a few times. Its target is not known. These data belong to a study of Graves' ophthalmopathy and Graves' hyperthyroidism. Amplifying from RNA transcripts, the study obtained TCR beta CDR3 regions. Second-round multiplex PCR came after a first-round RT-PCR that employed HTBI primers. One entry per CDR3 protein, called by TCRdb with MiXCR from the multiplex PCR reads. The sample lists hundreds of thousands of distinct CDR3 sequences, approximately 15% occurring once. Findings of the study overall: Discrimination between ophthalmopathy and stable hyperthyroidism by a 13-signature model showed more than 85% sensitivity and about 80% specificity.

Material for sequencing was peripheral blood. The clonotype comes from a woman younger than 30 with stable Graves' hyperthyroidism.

The CDR3 spells CASSPKVSTVTDTQYF. CDR3 in DNA: TGTGCCAGCAGCCCGAAGGTCTCGACAGTCACAGATACGCAGTATTTT. The V gene is TRBV5-6, the J gene TRBJ2-3; perhaps TRBD1 as D (5 bases). This CDR3 is built from 16 residues. The germline gives CDR1 SGHDT, CDR2 YYEEEE. V was cut by 4 bases and J by 2 bases, with 17 bases left in between.